Included here is one T cell receptor (beta chain) sequence, with context. The antigen is unknown. An end of the junction does not agree with germline; a read error may underlie this. This sample was included in a study of blood T cells in healthy people across ages. Study details: Template switching retrieved approximately one barcoded beta molecule for each two T cells. Findings and limits, study-wide: Donor CMV status, an unknown factor, possibly confounded changes in expanded clonotypes. More naive CD4+ cells and higher diversity marked long-lived donors relative to aged donors.

Next came a second PCR, run for roughly 6 to 11 cycles, which used a sample-barcoded 5' primer along with a J-beta primer mix. The yield of each sample was at least 2.5 million CDR3-containing paired-end reads. TCRdb itself ran the 5' RACE reads through MiXCR, one entry per CDR3 protein. The sample holds over 1,500,000 distinct CDR3 sequences; 30% to 40% are singletons and the top ten take 20% to 25%. The CDR3 is made up of 14 amino acids. The germline CDR1 and CDR2 sequences are LGHNA and YSLEER. The TCR originated in a human donor in good health. V and J are TRBV4-3 and TRBJ1-2; D is uncertain. The sample was blood. The CDR3 region is CASSPTMRNYDYTF. CDR3 DNA: TGCGCCAGCAGCCCCACCATGAGGAACTATGACTACACCTTC.